The sequence of this T cell receptor beta chain was determined in a study of blood T cells in healthy people across ages. Every donor gave 8 to 10 milliliters of peripheral blood. Findings of the study overall: Unsorted PBMCs blocked a conclusive comparison of naive and antigen-experienced cells. Underestimates were what the diversity estimates from one million T cells were considered to be.

With regard to this clonotype: The antigen remains unidentified.

Per germline, CDR1 MGHDK and CDR2 SYGVNS. V was clipped by 6 bases and J by 1 base; unmatched bases: 8. The CDR3 runs to 16 residues. A second PCR of about 7 to 11 cycles used a sample-barcoded 5' primer and a J-beta primer mix. TCRdb used MiXCR to reprocess the 5' RACE reads, holding one entry per CDR3 protein. The sample yields about 1,500,000 distinct CDR3 sequences, 42% seen once. The clonotype was recovered from a woman under 30 in good health. The material sequenced was blood. The chain links TRBV25-1 to TRBJ2-2; 7 bases fit TRBD1. The CDR3, as DNA: TGTGCCAGCAGGAATGCCGGGACAGAGAACACCGGGGAGCTGTTTTTT. The encoded protein is CASRNAGTENTGELFF.